Below are 22 T cell receptor beta chains sequenced from a single sample in a study of cytomegalovirus exposure and HLA in healthy donors. Method: immunoSEQ multiplex PCR; TCRdb's copy keeps in-frame clones and lacks some. The table lists approximately 200,000 clones, 84% of them singletons. Sequencing used PBMCs. Receptor source: a man in his late teens or twenties in good health and CMV-seropositive.

The CDR3 DNA sequence: TGTGCCAGCAGCTTACTCCGGGAGCTGGGCGAGCAGTACTTC. Amino acids: CASSLLRELGEQYF. This chain links TRBV13 with TRBJ2-7; D possibly corresponds to TRBD2 (6 bases). Germline loops: CDR1 PRHDT, CDR2 FYEKMQ (reference sequence). The V gene lost 2 bases and the J gene lost 6 bases, with 14 bases spanning the gap. The CDR3 has 14 residues. The full variable domain, with the rest looked up from reference TRBV13 and TRBJ2-7, is AAGVIQSPRHLIKEKRETATLKCYPIPRHDTVYWYQQGPGQDPQFLISFYEKMQSDKGSIPDRFSAQQFSDYHSELNMSSLELGDSALYFCASSLLRELGEQYFGPGTRLTVT.

This clone occurred once. The chain is built from TRBV7-6 and TRBJ1-5; TRBD1 agrees at 10 bases. There are 14 residues in the CDR3. V gave up 4 bases and J gave up 9 bases; unmatched junction bases: 6. Germline V lookup: CDR1 SGHVS, CDR2 FNYEAQ. CDR3 amino acids: CASSSGQGRGPQHF. The CDR3 region has the DNA TGTGCCAGCAGCTCGGGACAGGGGCGCGGGCCCCAGCATTTT.

Only one count was recorded for this clone. The chain employs TRBV27 and TRBJ1-5; no definite D call. Trimming pared 6 bases from V and 5 bases from J, leaving 23 bases between. CDR1 is MNHEY, CDR2 SMNVEV, per germline (reference sequence). The CDR3 is 17 residues long. The CDR3 DNA reads TGTGCCAGCAGACTACGCTCGGACTTCTTACCGGATCAGCCCCAGCATTTT. Amino acids: CASRLRSDFLPDQPQHF.

This clone was picked up many times. The chain carries TRBV18 and TRBJ2-1; 9 nucleotides match TRBD1. V shed 5 bases, J shed 5 bases, and the junction held 10 bases outside the gene matches. Germline V gene sequence: CDR1 KGHSH, CDR2 LQKENI. CDR3 length: 16 amino acids. In DNA form, the CDR3 reads TGTGCCAGCTCATCAACCGGGACAGGGTTTGACAATGAGCAGTTCTTC. Protein product: CASSSTGTGFDNEQFF.

This clone was observed at least ten times. The chain joins TRBV25-1 to TRBJ2-2, with TRBD2 matching 8 bases. CDR1 and CDR2 from the germline V gene are MGHDK and SYGVNS. CDR3 length: 15 residues. The V and J ends lost 5 bases and 3 bases, in that order; junction bases with no gene match: 5. The CDR3 region is CASSPGGSDTGELFF. As DNA, the CDR3 is TGTGCCAGCAGTCCGGGGGGGTCGGACACCGGGGAGCTGTTTTTT.

The chain couples TRBV7-2 to TRBJ2-1; a weak D match, TRBD2 (5 bases). Germline V gene sequence: CDR1 SGHTA, CDR2 FQGNSA. Trimming stripped 6 bases from V and 4 bases from J, with 10 bases between. This CDR3 spans 13 amino acids. For the CDR3, the DNA is TGTGCCAGCAGAACGGGAACGTACAATGAGCAGTTCTTC. Translating gives CASRTGTYNEQFF.

This chain uses TRBV27 with TRBJ2-5, with D possibly being TRBD2 (6 bases). Between the trimmed V and J ends, which lost 2 bases and 5 bases, there was a span of 15 bases. The CDR3 is 15 amino acids. The germline gives CDR1 MNHEY, CDR2 SMNVEV (reference sequence). The CDR3 bases are TGTGCCAGCAGTTTAACTAGCTGGGCCGGGGAGACCCAGTACTTC. Protein: CASSLTSWAGETQYF.

The genes are TRBV9 and TRBJ2-7; no reliable D call. Per the germline V gene, CDR1 is SGDLS and CDR2 is YYNGEE. CDR3 length: 13 amino acids. V lost 4 bases, J lost 0 bases, and 8 bases lay in between. The CDR3 region is CASSPRFSYEQYF. The CDR3 region has the DNA TGTGCCAGCAGCCCCCGGTTCTCCTACGAGCAGTACTTC.

The chain couples TRBV6-1 to TRBJ1-3; D remains unclear. The CDR3 length is 14 residues. Germline CDR1 reads MNHNS; CDR2 reads SASEGT. V was cut by 6 bases and J by 2 bases, with 11 bases left in between. CDR3 DNA sequence: TGTGCCAGCAGCCCCGGTCAAGCTGGAAACACCATATATTTT. This codes for CASSPGQAGNTIYF.

The chain links TRBV28 to TRBJ1-2; perhaps TRBD1 as D (6 bases). Germline CDR1 and CDR2: MDHEN and SYDVKM. CDR3 length: 13 amino acids. V was cut by 8 bases and J by 4 bases, with 14 bases left in between. The DNA for the CDR3 is TGTGCCAGCGGACAGAGCTTTCTCTATGGCTACACCTTC. Translating it yields CASGQSFLYGYTF.

This chain uses TRBV27 with TRBJ2-3; maybe TRBD1 (5 bases). Germline-derived CDR1 and CDR2 are MNHEY and SMNVEV (reference sequence). The CDR3 totals 13 residues. Trimming cost V 7 bases and J 5 bases, with 13 bases left between them. CDR3 region: CASTNAGKDTQYF. In DNA, the CDR3 is TGTGCCAGCACCAACGCAGGGAAAGATACGCAGTATTTT.

The chain couples TRBV18 to TRBJ2-1, with a possible D match to TRBD1 (6 bases). CDR3 size: 14 residues. V was cut by 5 bases and J by 3 bases, with 11 bases left in between. The V gene's germline CDR1 is KGHSH and CDR2 LQKENI. The CDR3 bases are TGTGCCAGCTCATCGACACAGGGCTACAATGAGCAGTTCTTC. This codes for CASSSTQGYNEQFF.

The table lists this clone with a count of one. This sequence joins TRBV7-9 and TRBJ2-7, with 11 bases matching TRBD2. The CDR3 consists of 15 residues. V gave up 1 base and J gave up 5 bases; unmatched junction bases: 4. From germline, CDR1 is SEHNR and CDR2 FQNEAQ (reference sequence). The CDR3 reads CASSLVSGRVHEQYF. In DNA, the CDR3 is TGTGCCAGCAGCTTAGTTAGCGGGAGGGTACACGAGCAGTACTTC.

This CDR3 is CASSARTGGEAFF. CDR3 DNA: TGTGCCAGCAGCGCCCGGACAGGGGGCGAAGCTTTCTTT. The chain is built from TRBV7-2 and TRBJ1-1; 11 bases agree with TRBD1. This CDR3 region has 13 residues. Germline-derived CDR1 and CDR2 are SGHTA and FQGNSA. J gave up 8 bases and V 5 bases, and 4 bases lay outside the gene matches.

The chain carries TRBV6-5 and TRBJ1-5; possibly TRBD1 for D (6 bases). V was trimmed by 7 bases and J by 5 bases, leaving 15 bases between them. The CDR3 length is 14 residues. Germline V CDR1 and CDR2: MNHEY, SVGAGI. The CDR3 DNA is TGTGCCAGCACCCTGAGGGGGGGCGATCAGCCCCAGCATTTT. As protein: CASTLRGGDQPQHF.

The rearrangement joins TRBV5-1 to TRBJ2-1; 15 bases line up with TRBD2. The V and J ends lost 4 bases and 9 bases, in that order; junction bases with no gene match: 8. The CDR3 is 16 residues long. Germline values: CDR1 SGHRS, CDR2 YFSETQ. The CDR3: CASSPGTSGGRAEQFF. The CDR3 DNA follows: TGCGCCAGCAGCCCCGGGACTAGCGGGGGGCGGGCTGAGCAGTTCTTC.

The chain is built from TRBV4-1 and TRBJ2-2, with D perhaps TRBD1 (6 bases). The germline V gene has CDR1 MGHRA and CDR2 YSYEKL. Trimming cost V 4 bases and J 7 bases, with 13 bases left between them. There are 14 residues in the CDR3. The CDR3 is CASSRTGLDGELFF. The CDR3 DNA follows: TGCGCCAGCAGCCGAACAGGGCTCGACGGGGAGCTGTTTTTT.

CDR3 loop: CASFGASQKQFF. The DNA for the CDR3 is TGTGCCAGCTTCGGAGCGTCACAAAAGCAGTTCTTC. V usage is TRBV7-9 and J usage is TRBJ2-1; unclear D gene. Germline-derived CDR1 and CDR2 are SEHNR and FQNEAQ (reference sequence). The CDR3 totals 12 residues. V lost 8 bases and J 11 bases, leaving 16 bases between the germline ends.

The J gene is TRBJ1-5, the V gene TRBV28; maybe TRBD1 (5 bases). CDR1 and CDR2 (germline): MDHEN, SYDVKM. Trimming pared 3 bases from V and 0 bases from J, leaving 9 bases between. The CDR3 length is 15 residues. The CDR3, as DNA: TGTGCCAGCAGTTTGGGGGGGTATAGCAATCAGCCCCAGCATTTT. Its translation: CASSLGGYSNQPQHF.

The J gene is TRBJ1-1, the V gene TRBV7-3, with 8 bases identical to TRBD1. The V and J ends lost 6 bases and 4 bases, in that order; junction bases with no gene match: 7. Germline assignment: CDR1 SGHTA and CDR2 FQGTGA. The CDR3 runs 14 residues. Written as DNA, the CDR3 is TGTGCCAGCAGTGATCAGGGGGCGGCCACTGAAGCTTTCTTT. Encoded protein: CASSDQGAATEAFF.

The chain recombines TRBV15 with TRBJ2-3; unclear D gene. This CDR3 is 14 amino acids long. Germline lookup yields CDR1 LNHNV and CDR2 YYDKDF (reference sequence). Trimming removed 3 bases at V and 4 bases at J, with 11 bases between. The CDR3 sequence: CATSRERGADTQYF. The CDR3 DNA is TGTGCCACCAGCAGGGAGAGAGGAGCAGATACGCAGTATTTT.

CDR3 in amino acids: CASSSQVGSSYEQYF. The CDR3 DNA reads as TGTGCCAGCAGCTCCCAGGTTGGGTCCTCCTACGAGCAGTACTTC. The chain combines TRBV7-9 with TRBJ2-7, with D uncertain. The CDR3 consists of 15 residues. Trimming stripped 4 bases from V and 0 bases from J, with 13 bases between. Per germline, CDR1 SEHNR and CDR2 FQNEAQ (reference sequence).